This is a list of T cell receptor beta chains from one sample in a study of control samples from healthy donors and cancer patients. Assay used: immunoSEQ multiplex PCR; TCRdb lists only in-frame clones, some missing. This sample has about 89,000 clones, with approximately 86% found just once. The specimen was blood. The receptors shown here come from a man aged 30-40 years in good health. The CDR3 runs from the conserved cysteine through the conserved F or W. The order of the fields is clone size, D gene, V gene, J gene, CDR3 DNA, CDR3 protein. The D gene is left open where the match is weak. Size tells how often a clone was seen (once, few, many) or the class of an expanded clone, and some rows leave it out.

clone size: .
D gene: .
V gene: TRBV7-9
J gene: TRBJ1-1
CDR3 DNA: TGTGCCAGCAGCCAAATATGGGGGGACACTGAAGCTTTCTTT
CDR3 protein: CASSQIWGDTEAFF

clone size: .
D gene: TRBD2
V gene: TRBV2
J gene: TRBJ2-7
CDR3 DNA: TGTGCCAGCAGGCTAGCGGGGAACTCCTACGAGCAGTACTTC
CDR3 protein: CASRLAGNSYEQYF

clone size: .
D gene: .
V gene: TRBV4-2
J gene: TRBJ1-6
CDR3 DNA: TGTGCCAGCAGCCAAGCAGTGGGGAATTCACCCCTCCACTTT
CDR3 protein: CASSQAVGNSPLHF

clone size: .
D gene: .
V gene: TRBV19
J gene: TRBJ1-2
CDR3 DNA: TGTGCCAGTAGTATAGGTCGAGGGAATGGCTACACCTTC
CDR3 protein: CASSIGRGNGYTF

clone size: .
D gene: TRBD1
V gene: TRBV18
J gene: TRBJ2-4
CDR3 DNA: TGTGCCAGCTCACCTCTGGGACAGGGCTCCAAAAACATTCAGTACTTC
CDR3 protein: CASSPLGQGSKNIQYF

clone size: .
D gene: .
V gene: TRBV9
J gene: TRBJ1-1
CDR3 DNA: TGTGCCAGCAGCGTAGCTCTGGGGATGAACACTGAAGCTTTCTTT
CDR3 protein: CASSVALGMNTEAFF

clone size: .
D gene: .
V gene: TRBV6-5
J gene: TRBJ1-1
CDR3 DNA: TGTGCCAGCAGTTTCGGGGCAGGGAGGACTGAAGCTTTCTTT
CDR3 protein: CASSFGAGRTEAFF

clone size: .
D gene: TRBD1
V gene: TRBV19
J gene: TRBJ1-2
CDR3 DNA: TGTGCCAGTACTAAGACAGGGACAGCTAACTATGGCTACACCTTC
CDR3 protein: CASTKTGTANYGYTF

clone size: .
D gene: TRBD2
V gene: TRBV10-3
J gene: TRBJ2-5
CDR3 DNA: TGTGCCATCAGTGAGCAAGCGGGGGTGTTAGGAGAGACCCAGTACTTC
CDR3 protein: CAISEQAGVLGETQYF

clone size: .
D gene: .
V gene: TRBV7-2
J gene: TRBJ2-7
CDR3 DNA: TGTGCCAGCAGCGCCAGGGGAATCAGATCCTACGAGCAGTACTTC
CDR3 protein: CASSARGIRSYEQYF

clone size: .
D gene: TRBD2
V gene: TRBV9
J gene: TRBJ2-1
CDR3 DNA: TGTGCCAGCAGCGTAGAGGCTAGCGGGGGCAATGAGCAGTTCTTC
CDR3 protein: CASSVEASGGNEQFF

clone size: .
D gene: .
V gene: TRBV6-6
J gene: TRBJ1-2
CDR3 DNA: TGTGCCAGCGGGGAAAGGTCGGATGGCTACACCTTC
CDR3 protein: CASGERSDGYTF

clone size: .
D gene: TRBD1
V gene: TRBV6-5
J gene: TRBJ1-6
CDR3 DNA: TGTGCCAGCAGTTACTCGGGACAGGGGGGTTCACCCCTCCACTTT
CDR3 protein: CASSYSGQGGSPLHF

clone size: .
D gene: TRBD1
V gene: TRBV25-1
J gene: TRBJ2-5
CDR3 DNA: TGTGCCAGCAGTGATCCAGGACAGGGGGGAGAGACCCAGTACTTC
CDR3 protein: CASSDPGQGGETQYF

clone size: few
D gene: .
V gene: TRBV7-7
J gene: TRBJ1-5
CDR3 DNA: TGTGCCAGCAGCTTAGTGGCAGGGTGTCGGCCCCAGCATTTT
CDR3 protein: CASSLVAGCRPQHF

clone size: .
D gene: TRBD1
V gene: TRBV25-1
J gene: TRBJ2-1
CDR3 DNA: TGTGCCAGCAGTTTTCAAGGGGACAGGGGCTACAATGAGCAGTTCTTC
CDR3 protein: CASSFQGDRGYNEQFF

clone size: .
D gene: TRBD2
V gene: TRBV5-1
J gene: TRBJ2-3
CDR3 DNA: TGCGCCAGCAGCAGCGGGGAAAGCACAGATACGCAGTATTTT
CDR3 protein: CASSSGESTDTQYF

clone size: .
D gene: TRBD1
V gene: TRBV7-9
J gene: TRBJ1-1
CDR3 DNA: TGTGCCAGCAGCTTGGGACAGCAGGACACTGAAGCTTTCTTT
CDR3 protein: CASSLGQQDTEAFF

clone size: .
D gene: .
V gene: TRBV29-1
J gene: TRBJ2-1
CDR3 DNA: TGCAGCGGCGAGGGACTGAGCTCCTACAATGAGCAGTTCTTC
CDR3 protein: CSGEGLSSYNEQFF

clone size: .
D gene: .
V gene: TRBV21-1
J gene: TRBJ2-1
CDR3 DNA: TGTGCCAGCAGCTCCCTCCGGGGCAGGTCGGACAATGAGCAGTTCTTC
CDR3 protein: CASSSLRGRSDNEQFF

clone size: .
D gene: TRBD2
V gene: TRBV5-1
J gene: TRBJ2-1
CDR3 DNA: TGCGCCAGCAGCGGGAGGGAGGCGGGAAGCTCCTACAATGAGCAGTTCTTC
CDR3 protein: CASSGREAGSSYNEQFF

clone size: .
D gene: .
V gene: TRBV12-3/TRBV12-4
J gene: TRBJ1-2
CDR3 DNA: TGTGCCAGCAGTGGACAGAGATATGGCTACACCTTC
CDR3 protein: CASSGQRYGYTF

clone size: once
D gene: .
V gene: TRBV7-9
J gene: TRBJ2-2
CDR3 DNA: TGTGCCAGCAGCCGATCCGTCACCTCGGGCACCGGGGAGCTGTTTTTT
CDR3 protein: CASSRSVTSGTGELFF

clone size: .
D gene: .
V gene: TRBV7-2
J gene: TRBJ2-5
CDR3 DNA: TGTGCCAGCAGCTTACACACGTACAGGAGCCAAGAGACCCAGTACTTC
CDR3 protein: CASSLHTYRSQETQYF

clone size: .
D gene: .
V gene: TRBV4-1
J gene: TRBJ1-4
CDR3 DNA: TGCGCCAGCAGCCATCCTACAGGGCTAACTAATGAAAAACTGTTTTTT
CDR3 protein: CASSHPTGLTNEKLFF

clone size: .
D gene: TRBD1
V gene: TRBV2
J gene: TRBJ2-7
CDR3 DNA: TGTGCCAGCAGAGGGACAGACAAAGTTCCCTACGAGCAGTACTTC
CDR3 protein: CASRGTDKVPYEQYF

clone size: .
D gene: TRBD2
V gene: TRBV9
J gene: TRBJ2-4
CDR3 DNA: TGTGCCAGCAGCGGGGGAGGGACTTTACTAGCCAAAAACATTCAGTACTTC
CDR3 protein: CASSGGGTLLAKNIQYF

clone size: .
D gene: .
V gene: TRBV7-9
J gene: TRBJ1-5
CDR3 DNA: TGTGCCAGCAGCTTATATCCGGGTTATGGCGACAATCAGCCCCAGCATTTT
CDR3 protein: CASSLYPGYGDNQPQHF

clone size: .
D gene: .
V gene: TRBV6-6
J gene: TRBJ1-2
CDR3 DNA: TGTGCCAGCAGTTACGAGGGAACCTATGGCTACACCTTC
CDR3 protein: CASSYEGTYGYTF

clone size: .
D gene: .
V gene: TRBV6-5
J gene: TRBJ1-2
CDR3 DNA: TGTGCCAGCAGTCGACCGGGCCAAATCTATGGCTACACCTTC
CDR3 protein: CASSRPGQIYGYTF

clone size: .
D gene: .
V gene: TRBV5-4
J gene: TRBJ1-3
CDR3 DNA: TGTGCCAGCAGCTTGGCTGGGTCTGGAAACACCATATATTTT
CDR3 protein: CASSLAGSGNTIYF

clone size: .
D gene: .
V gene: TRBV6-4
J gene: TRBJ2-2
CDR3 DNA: TGTGCCAGCAGTGTCCCGACGTGGCGGAACACCGGGGAGCTGTTTTTT
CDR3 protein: CASSVPTWRNTGELFF

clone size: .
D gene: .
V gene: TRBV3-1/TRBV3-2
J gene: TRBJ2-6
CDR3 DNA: TGTGCCAGCAGCCGACAGGCAGTCTCTGGGGCCAACGTCCTGACTTTC
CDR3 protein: CASSRQAVSGANVLTF

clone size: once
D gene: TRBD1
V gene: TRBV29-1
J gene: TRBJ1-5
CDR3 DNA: TGCAGCGTTGAGGATCCTTCAGGGGGATCAGCCCAGCATTTT
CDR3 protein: CSVEDPSGGSAQHF

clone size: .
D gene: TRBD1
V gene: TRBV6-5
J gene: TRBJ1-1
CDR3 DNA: TGTGCCAGCACTCGGACAGGGTCTGTTGAAGCTTTCTTT
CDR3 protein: CASTRTGSVEAFF

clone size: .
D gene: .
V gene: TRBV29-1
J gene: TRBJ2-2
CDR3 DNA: TGCAGCGTTGGGAAGATCAAGAACACCGGGGAGCTGTTTTTT
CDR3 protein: CSVGKIKNTGELFF

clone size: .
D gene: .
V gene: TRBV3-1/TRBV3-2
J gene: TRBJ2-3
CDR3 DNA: TGTGCCAGCAGCCCTACGACAGTTCTCACAGATACGCAGTATTTT
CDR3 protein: CASSPTTVLTDTQYF

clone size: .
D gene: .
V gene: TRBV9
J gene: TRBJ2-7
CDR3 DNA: TGTGCCAGCAGCGTAGGTCCCGACCGAGGCTACGAGCAGTACTTC
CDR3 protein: CASSVGPDRGYEQYF

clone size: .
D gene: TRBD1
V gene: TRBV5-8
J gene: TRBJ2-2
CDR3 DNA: TGTGCCAGCAGCCTGACCGGGACAGGGGCTTTTGGCACCGGGGAGCTGTTTTTT
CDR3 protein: CASSLTGTGAFGTGELFF

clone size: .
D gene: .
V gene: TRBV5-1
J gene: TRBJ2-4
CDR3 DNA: TGCGCCAGCAGCTTGGCCCTATTGGAAAGGGGAAGCGACATTCAGTACTTC
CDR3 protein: CASSLALLERGSDIQYF

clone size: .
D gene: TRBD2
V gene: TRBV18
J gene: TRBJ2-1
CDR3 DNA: TGTGCCAGCTCACCCTCAAGCGGGGGGTACAATGAGCAGTTCTTC
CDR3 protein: CASSPSSGGYNEQFF

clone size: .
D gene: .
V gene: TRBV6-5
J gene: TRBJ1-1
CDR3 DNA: TGTGCCAGCAGTTCAGGACCGAGGGCTGAAGCTTTCTTT
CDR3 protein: CASSSGPRAEAFF

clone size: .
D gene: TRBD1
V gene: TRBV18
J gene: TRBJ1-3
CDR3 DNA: TGTGCCAGCTCCCAGGGGGCTGGCGGAAACACCATATATTTT
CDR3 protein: CASSQGAGGNTIYF

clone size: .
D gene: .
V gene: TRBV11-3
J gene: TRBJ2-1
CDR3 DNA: TGTGCCAGCAGCCCCCGTGGGGGGAGGTCGGATGAGCAGTTCTTC
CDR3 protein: CASSPRGGRSDEQFF

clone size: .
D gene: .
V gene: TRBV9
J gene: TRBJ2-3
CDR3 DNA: TGTGCCAGCAGCCCCTACTTGTATAGCGACTTCACAGATACGCAGTATTTT
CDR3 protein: CASSPYLYSDFTDTQYF

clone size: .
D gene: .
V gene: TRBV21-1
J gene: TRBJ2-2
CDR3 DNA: TGTGCCACCCGCCTGGCAGAAGCGAACACCGGGGAGCTGTTTTTT
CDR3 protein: CATRLAEANTGELFF

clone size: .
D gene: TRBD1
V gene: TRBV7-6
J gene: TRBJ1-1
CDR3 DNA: TGTGCCAGCAGCCGTAGACAGGGCGAGGGGACTGAAGCTTTCTTT
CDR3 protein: CASSRRQGEGTEAFF

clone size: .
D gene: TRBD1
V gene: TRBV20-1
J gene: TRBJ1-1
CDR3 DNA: TGCAGTGCTAGTCCGGGACAGCTGAACACTGAAGCTTTCTTT
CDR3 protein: CSASPGQLNTEAFF

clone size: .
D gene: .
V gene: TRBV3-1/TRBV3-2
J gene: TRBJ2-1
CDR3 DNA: TGTGCCAGCAGCCGTGGCGACGAATCTGAGCAGTTCTTC
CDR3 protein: CASSRGDESEQFF

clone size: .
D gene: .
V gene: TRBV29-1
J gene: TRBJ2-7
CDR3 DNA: TGCAGCGTTGCTGGCCTCTCCTACGAGCAGTACTTC
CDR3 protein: CSVAGLSYEQYF